This entry lists 13 T cell receptor beta chains sequenced from one sample in a study of blood T cell repertoires in COVID-19. Assay used: immunoSEQ multiplex PCR; TCRdb lists only in-frame clones, some missing. In the table there are about 440,000 clones, about 89% of which are singletons. Input material: peripheral blood. Receptors were obtained from a woman aged 30 to 39 with acute or convalescent COVID-19.

The gene calls are TRBV5-1 and TRBJ1-1; D is unresolved. The germline CDR1 and CDR2 sequences are SGHRS and YFSETQ. The CDR3 spans 14 residues. Trimming took 2 bases from V and 1 from J, leaving 9 bases between them. The CDR3 nucleotides read TGCGCCAGCAGCTTTGAGGGAGGGAACACTGAAGCTTTCTTT. Residues: CASSFEGGNTEAFF.

The chain joins TRBV3-1 (or the pseudogene TRBV3-2) to TRBJ2-7, with 9 nucleotides matching TRBD2. V shed 5 bases and J 0 bases; nucleotides not matched to a gene: 5. Germline V lookup: CDR1 LGHDT, CDR2 YNNKEL (reference sequence). This CDR3 has 15 amino acids. The CDR3 DNA reads as TGTGCCAGCAGCTACCAGCGGGGGGCCTCCTACGAGCAGTACTTC. Amino acids: CASSYQRGASYEQYF.

This sequence joins TRBV11-2 and TRBJ2-6; no reliable D call. The CDR3 is made up of 17 amino acids. Trimming left V 5 bases short and J 0 bases short, with 14 bases between. Germline CDR1 SGHAT, CDR2 FQNNGV. The DNA of the CDR3 is TGTGCCAGCAGCGAGTGGGCATCCCTCTCTGGGGCCAACGTCCTGACTTTC. Encoded protein: CASSEWASLSGANVLTF.

This chain joins TRBV6-5 and TRBJ2-7; TRBD1 might be the D (5 bases). The V and J ends lost 2 bases and 2 bases respectively, with 7 bases between them. The CDR3 length is 13 residues. Germline CDR1 and CDR2: MNHEY and SVGAGI. The CDR3 DNA is TGTGCCAGCAGTTACGACAGAGCCTACGAGCAGTACTTC. Translating it yields CASSYDRAYEQYF.

On this clone itself: The junction departs from the called germline gene at one end, perhaps through a read error. This sequence joins TRBV7-6 and TRBJ2-5; the match to TRBD2 covers 9 bases. The CDR3 sequence is 15 residues long. Germline lookup yields CDR1 SGHVS and CDR2 FNYEAQ. CDR3 coding DNA: TGTGCCGGCAGCTTAGGCGGGGGGGCCGTAGGGACCCAGTACTTC. Amino acids: CAGSLGGGAVGTQYF. Variable domain in full (rest from reference TRBV7-6 and TRBJ2-5): GAGVSQSPRYKVTKRGQDVALRCDPISGHVSLYWYRQALGQGPEFLTYFNYEAQQDKSGLPNDRFSAERPEGSISTLTIQRTEQRDSAMYRCAGSLGGGAVGTQYFGPGTRLLVL.

V and J are TRBV11-3 and TRBJ2-1; 7 nucleotides line up with TRBD2. The germline V gene has CDR1 SGHNT and CDR2 YENEEA. V lost 7 bases to trimming and J lost 9 bases; unmatched junction nucleotides: 3. CDR3 length: 11 amino acids. The CDR3 reads CASTSGGEQFF. The CDR3 coding sequence is TGTGCCAGCACCTCGGGGGGTGAGCAGTTCTTC.

The V call is TRBV6-4, the J call TRBJ2-6; tentatively, D is TRBD1 (6 bases). Germline CDR1 is MRHNA and CDR2 is SNTAGT. CDR3 length: 16 amino acids. V dropped 5 bases and J dropped 0 bases, with 11 bases sitting between them. Here the CDR3 reads CASSQSDSSGANVLTF. In DNA form, the CDR3 reads TGTGCCAGCAGTCAGTCGGACAGCTCTGGGGCCAACGTCCTGACTTTC.

Details on this clone: Other DNA sequences in this specimen translate into the identical CDR3. The chain carries TRBV29-1 and TRBJ2-5; a possible D gene is TRBD2 (6 bases). The CDR3 runs to 11 residues. Germline V CDR1 and CDR2: SQVTM, ANQGSEA. Trimming shortened V by 4 bases and J by 5 bases, and 8 bases separated the two germline ends. As DNA, the CDR3 is TGCAGCGTTGTCGGGGGTGAGACCCAGTACTTC. Translation: CSVVGGETQYF.

This chain connects TRBV7-9 to TRBJ2-7; 11 bases align to TRBD1. CDR1 and CDR2 (germline): SEHNR, FQNEAQ (reference sequence). The CDR3 length is 14 residues. Trimming at V came to 10 bases and at J to 4 bases, leaving 9 bases not matched to a gene. This CDR3 is CATRGGTGGYEQYF. The CDR3 DNA reads as TGTGCCACCCGCGGGGGGACAGGGGGTTACGAGCAGTACTTC.

The chain carries TRBV4-2 and TRBJ2-5; D remains unclear. V lost 4 bases and J 3 bases, leaving 18 bases between the germline ends. The CDR3 has 16 amino acids. CDR1 LGHNA and CDR2 YNFKEQ come from the germline V gene. The CDR3 sequence: CASSPGSQLRKETQYF. CDR3 in DNA: TGTGCCAGCAGCCCTGGGTCACAGCTAAGAAAAGAGACCCAGTACTTC.

This clone was seen a single time. The chain recombines TRBV5-5 with TRBJ2-1; perhaps TRBD1 as D (5 bases). CDR1 SGHKS and CDR2 YYEKEE come from the germline V gene (reference sequence). This CDR3 is 14 amino acids long. Trimming took 0 bases from V and 7 from J, leaving 11 bases between them. CDR3 DNA sequence: TGTGCCAGCAGCTTGGAGGACACGTTGAATGAGCAGTTCTTC. Protein sequence: CASSLEDTLNEQFF.

The CDR3 loop is CASSQDHQTDPNEKLFF. CDR3 nucleotide sequence: TGTGCCAGCAGCCAAGATCACCAGACAGACCCTAATGAAAAACTGTTTTTT. The chain is built from TRBV3-1 (or the pseudogene TRBV3-2) and TRBJ1-4; weak D call: TRBD1 (5 bases). Germline V gene lookup returns CDR1 LGHDT and CDR2 YNNKEL (reference sequence). This CDR3 spans 17 amino acids. With 0 bases removed from V and 3 bases from J, the gap between germline ends came to 14 bases.

The chain employs TRBV25-1 and TRBJ2-3; TRBD2 matches 9 bases. The germline CDR1 and CDR2 sequences are MGHDK and SYGVNS. The CDR3 runs 14 residues. J gave up 0 bases and V 6 bases, and 1 base lay outside the gene matches. This CDR3 reads CASSTSGSTDTQYF. CDR3 DNA: TGTGCCAGCAGCACTAGCGGGAGCACAGATACGCAGTATTTT.